These 2 T cell receptor beta chains originate from one sample sequenced in a study of blood T cell repertoires in COVID-19. Using immunoSEQ multiplex PCR, the repertoire was profiled, and TCRdb retains in-frame clones only, with some absent. The data hold a few hundred thousand clones, with roughly 90% observed a single time. Sequencing was carried out using peripheral blood. All receptors derive from a man aged 60 to 75 who had recovered from COVID-19.

The V and J genes are TRBV9 and TRBJ1-2, with TRBD1 identical over 12 bases. The length of the CDR3 is 15 residues. J gave up 8 bases and V 4 bases, and 9 bases lay outside the gene matches. Germline V gene sequence: CDR1 SGDLS, CDR2 YYNGEE. The CDR3 region has the DNA TGTGCCAGCAGCCTTGGGACAGGGGGCTCGGAAGGCTACACCTTC. This translates into CASSLGTGGSEGYTF. Looking up the rest from reference TRBV9 and TRBJ1-2 gives the full variable domain: DSGVTQTPKHLITATGQRVTLRCSPRSGDLSVYWYQQSLDQGLQFLIQYYNGEERAKGNILERFSAQQFPDLHSELNLSSLELGDSALYFCASSLGTGGSEGYTFGSGTRLTVV.

This chain links TRBV19 with TRBJ1-5, with a possible D match to TRBD1 (5 bases). Germline lookup yields CDR1 LNHDA and CDR2 SQIVND (reference sequence). The CDR3 has 17 amino acids. Trimming shortened V by 5 bases and J by 1 base, and 18 bases separated the two germline ends. CDR3 in amino acids: CASSDRGGAGSNQPQHF. Here the CDR3 DNA reads TGTGCCAGTAGTGATAGAGGAGGGGCCGGCAGCAATCAGCCCCAGCATTTT. Combining the CDR3 with reference TRBV19 and TRBJ1-5 gives the whole variable domain DGGITQSPKYLFRKEGQNVTLSCEQNLNHDAMYWYRQDPGQGLRLIYYSQIVNDFQKGDIAEGYSVSREKKESFPLTVTSAQKNPTAFYLCASSDRGGAGSNQPQHFGDGTRLSIL.